These 16 T cell receptor beta chains came from one sample sequenced in a study of blood T cells in healthy people across ages. The authors ran a second PCR of about 7 to 11 cycles using a sample-barcoded 5' primer and a J-beta primer mix. TCRdb processed the 5' RACE reads anew with MiXCR; each CDR3 protein has one entry. In the table there are around 780,000 distinct CDR3 sequences, 56% of which are singletons. Sequenced input: blood. These receptors all come from a man aged 40-49 years in good health.

Turning to this clonotype: The junction shows a germline mismatch at one end, possibly a read error. The rearrangement links TRBV7-9 to TRBJ2-7; D could derive from TRBD1 or TRBD2 (5 bases each). The J call may be faulty, since TRBJ2-5 better matches the DNA end. The CDR3 extends over 13 amino acids. Looked up from germline, CDR1 is SEHNR and CDR2 is FQNEAQ (reference sequence). The CDR3 region is CAGSDRGPETQYF. In DNA form, the CDR3 reads TGTGCCGGCAGCGACCGGGGACCGGAGACCCAGTACTTC.

This sequence joins TRBV15 and TRBJ1-2; D is possibly TRBD1 (5 bases). Trimming shortened V by 0 bases and J by 4 bases, and 18 bases separated the two germline ends. CDR1 and CDR2 from the germline V gene are LNHNV and YYDKDF (reference sequence). CDR3 length: 17 amino acids. The CDR3 region has the DNA TGTGCCACCAGCAGAGATGGGTCCAGGGTTGATGTCTATGGCTACACCTTC. This codes for CATSRDGSRVDVYGYTF.

The chain links TRBV9 to TRBJ2-1, with a possible D match to TRBD2 (6 bases). Per the germline V gene, CDR1 is SGDLS and CDR2 is YYNGEE. V was pared by 2 bases and J by 8 bases, with 14 bases between. This CDR3 is 14 amino acids long. For the CDR3, the DNA is TGTGCCAGCAGCGTCCAGACTAGTCACCATGAGCAGTTCTTC. Its translation: CASSVQTSHHEQFF.

The chain is built from TRBV7-3 and TRBJ1-6; D is ambiguous. V shed 5 bases and J shed 6 bases, with 11 bases lying between them. Germline CDR1 reads SGHTA; CDR2 reads FQGTGA. The CDR3 sequence is 14 residues long. CDR3 residues: CASSIGPRNSPLHF. The CDR3, as DNA: TGTGCCAGCAGCATAGGTCCCCGTAATTCACCCCTCCACTTT.

This sequence joins TRBV7-2 and TRBJ2-7, with TRBD1 matching over 12 bases. The CDR3 spans 19 residues. Losses at the gene ends were 3 bases for V and 3 bases for J; bases not matched to a gene: 15. Germline CDR1 reads SGHTA; CDR2 reads FQGNSA. In DNA, the CDR3 is TGTGCCAGCAGCTTTCATCCCCGGGACAGGGGGCTGACGAGCTACGAGCAGTACTTC. Protein: CASSFHPRDRGLTSYEQYF.

The rearrangement joins TRBV20-1 to TRBJ2-1, with a weak D call TRBD2 (6 bases). Germline values: CDR1 DFQATT, CDR2 SNEGSKA (reference sequence). This CDR3 has 15 residues. V dropped 3 bases and J dropped 7 bases, with 19 bases sitting between them. The CDR3 loop reads CSASYSGTGENEQFF. CDR3 bases: TGCAGTGCTAGTTATTCCGGGACTGGAGAGAATGAGCAGTTCTTC.

Concerning this clonotype itself: A much larger clone differs from this one at a single base, so this may be a read error. The chain has TRBV2 and TRBJ2-7; the D gene could be TRBD1 or TRBD2 (5 bases each). CDR1 SNHLY and CDR2 FYNNEI come from the germline V gene. The CDR3 is 14 residues long. The V end was cut by 7 bases, the J end by 2 bases, with 15 bases between. In nucleotides, the CDR3 is TGTGCCAGCAAGGGACGAGCGTCCCCCTACGAGCAGTACTTC. Translation: CASKGRASPYEQYF.

V gene TRBV28 combines with J gene TRBJ2-3; TRBD2 might be the D (5 bases). Germline CDR1 and CDR2: MDHEN and SYDVKM. Trimming took 2 bases from V and 2 from J, leaving 14 bases between them. This CDR3 contains 16 residues. CDR3 in DNA: TGTGCCAGCAGTTTAAGGAAGCGGACCCTCACAGATACGCAGTATTTT. This codes for CASSLRKRTLTDTQYF.

In the case of this clonotype: Relative to the germline gene, one junction end is altered; a read error may explain this. J is TRBJ1-5 and V is TRBV4-2, with a possible D match to TRBD1 (5 bases). The CDR3 is made up of 15 amino acids. Germline assignment: CDR1 LGHNA and CDR2 YNFKEQ. As DNA, the CDR3 is TGTGCCGGCAGCCAAGATTGGGGCGTAGGGGAGCCCCAGCATTTT. Its protein product is CAGSQDWGVGEPQHF.

This clonotype was picked up a small number of times. The CDR3 spells CASSTGQDINTFQETQYF. CDR3 sequence (DNA): TGTGCCAGCAGTACTGGACAGGACATAAACACCTTCCAAGAGACCCAGTACTTC. The V call is TRBV28, the J call TRBJ2-5, with 7 bases that match TRBD1. The CDR3 runs 18 residues. V was pared by 5 bases and J by 1 base, with 16 bases of the junction left unmatched. The germline CDR1 and CDR2 sequences are MDHEN and SYDVKM. Full variable domain (remainder filled in from reference TRBV28 and TRBJ2-5): DVKVTQSSRYLVKRTGEKVFLECVQDMDHENMFWYRQDPGLGLRLIYFSYDVKMKEKGDIPEGYSVSREKKERFSLILESASTNQTSMYLCASSTGQDINTFQETQYFGPGTRLLVL.

This chain links TRBV11-1 with TRBJ2-5; 10 bases are a match to TRBD2. Germline CDR1 SGHAT, CDR2 FQDESV (reference sequence). The CDR3 sequence is 15 residues long. The V segment lost 4 bases and the J segment 6 bases; nucleotides outside the gene matches: 8. CDR3 residues: CASSSNSGRAKTQYF. In nucleotides, the CDR3 is TGTGCCAGCAGCTCAAACAGCGGGAGGGCCAAGACCCAGTACTTC.

As regards this clonotype: An end of the junction does not agree with germline; a read error may underlie this. The chain is built from TRBV7-2 and TRBJ1-6, with TRBD1 matching over 9 bases. CDR3 length equals 17 residues. Germline-derived CDR1 and CDR2 are SGHTA and FQGNSA. The chain's CDR3 is CAGSPLREGTGNSPLHF. For the CDR3, the DNA is TGTGCCGGCAGCCCTCTTCGGGAAGGGACAGGGAATTCACCCCTCCACTTT.

This clonotype was found a few times. The chain employs TRBV28 and TRBJ2-4, with D possibly called TRBD1 or TRBD2 (6 bases each). Judging by the DNA end, TRBJ2-7 fits better; the J call may be wrong. The CDR3 runs to 13 residues. Germline CDR1 reads MDHEN; CDR2 reads SYDVKM. The CDR3 DNA is TGTGCCAGCATGGAGGGGGGTTTTTACGAGCAGTACTTC. The encoded protein is CASMEGGFYEQYF.

This clonotype occurred many times. Germline and junction disagree at one end, which may indicate a read error. J is TRBJ2-1 and V is TRBV5-1; D is undetermined. Germline V gene sequence: CDR1 SGHRS, CDR2 YFSETQ. The CDR3 spans 12 residues. The CDR3 nucleotides are TGTGCCAGCAGTTCCTCTGGCAATGAGCAGTTCTTC. Protein product: CASSSSGNEQFF.

This chain joins TRBV20-1 and TRBJ1-4; TRBD1 might be the D (6 bases). Trimming shortened V by 4 bases and J by 0 bases, and 21 bases separated the two germline ends. The CDR3 extends over 18 amino acids. Looked up from germline, CDR1 is DFQATT and CDR2 is SNEGSKA (reference sequence). For the CDR3, the DNA is TGCAGTGCTACCACGGGCCAGGGGAGAAGAGCAACTAATGAAAAACTGTTTTTT. It is translated as CSATTGQGRRATNEKLFF.

This chain uses TRBV4-2 with TRBJ2-5; the match to TRBD2 covers 10 bases. J lost 5 bases, V lost 0 bases, and 12 bases had no gene match. CDR1 and CDR2 from the germline V gene are LGHNA and YNFKEQ. The CDR3 runs to 18 residues. The CDR3 loop is CASSQESKASGSWETQYF. The CDR3 DNA reads as TGTGCCAGCAGCCAAGAATCCAAGGCTAGCGGGAGCTGGGAGACCCAGTACTTC.